This TCR beta chain was retrieved from a study of OX40 agonist ivuxolimab in advanced cancers. In terms of the full investigation: Ivuxolimab was a fully human IgG2 agonistic monoclonal antibody targeting the costimulatory receptor OX40 (CD134). Intravenous ivuxolimab was administered to patients every 2 weeks at six dose levels: 0.01, 0.1, 0.3, 1.5, 3 and 10 mg/kg. Among the approximately 50 dose-escalation patients, 19 had hepatocellular carcinoma, roughly 15 melanoma, 9 renal cell carcinoma and 9 head and neck cancer. In the dose-escalation cohort, about four fifths of patients were male, and the mean age was roughly 56 years with a range of 23 to 79. Prior anti-PD-1, anti-PD-L1 or anti-CTLA-4 therapy was permitted, and checkpoint inhibitors had been received by around 39% of dose-escalation patients. Three dose-escalation patients achieved partial responses, one with hepatocellular carcinoma and two with cutaneous melanoma. The purpose of peripheral TCRbeta sequencing was to test whether ivuxolimab changed TCR sequence diversity and led to clonal T-cell expansion. The monotherapy dose-escalation portion (N of about 50 patients) of the phase I ivuxolimab trial is reported in the paper.

In regard to this clone: Its antigen target is currently unknown. The record has no base qualities; no much larger clone is one base away.

Beyond this particular receptor, the publication reports: Clonal expansion of both CD4+ and CD8+ blood T cells was observed from baseline to week 6 at doses 0.1 to 3.0 mg/kg. In the 0.1-3.0 mg/kg groups, partial responders had among the lowest normalized peripheral clonal expansion, particularly in CD8+ T cells. After ivuxolimab, more expanded clones were found on average in CD8+ T cells than in CD4+ T cells. Low levels of normalized T-cell clonal expansion were also seen in some nonresponding patients. The antigen specificity of the clonally expanded peripheral T cells was not determined.

There are 16 amino acids in the CDR3, from cysteine to phenylalanine inclusive. The sequence is cut down to CDR3 DNA, 48 bases in frame from base 1. Based on the germline V gene (reference sequence), the CDR1 and CDR2 sequences are LNHNV and YYDKDF. Trimming leaves V shorter by 3 bases and J shorter by 11 bases, with the junction holding 16 bases beyond the gene matches. To sequence the TCRbeta CDR3 region, genomic DNA was isolated from the sorted cells. TCRbeta CDR3 regions were sequenced using the immunoSEQ Assay. TCRdb took over this immuneACCESS table, retaining in-frame rearrangements with V and J assigned. Such tables are incomplete; in checked studies, under half of the missing clones stem from an unresolved V gene, and the remainder is unexplained. This sample is represented by over 85,000 clones; 87% of them were singletons. Roughly 0.52% of the sample is in the top ten clones. Patients with a history of autoimmune disease or receiving systemic immunosuppression were excluded from the trial. Peripheral blood for TCR sequencing was collected from all dose cohorts at baseline, on cycle 4 day 1, and on cycle 7 day 1. Samples were obtained from an open-label, multicenter, first-in-human phase I dose-escalation trial of ivuxolimab. Adults with locally advanced or metastatic melanoma, renal cell, hepatocellular, or head and neck squamous cell carcinoma were enrolled in the trial. Before TCR sequencing, CD4+ and CD8+ T cells were separately sorted from peripheral blood.

The sequence came from an adult with an advanced solid tumor such as melanoma, head and neck, liver or kidney cancer. The chain uses TRBV15 and TRBJ1-5, with 7 bases in between that match TRBD1. The source was CD4+ or CD8+ T cells sorted from blood, collected in a trial of the OX40 agonist ivuxolimab. In nucleotides, the sequence is TGTGCCACCAGCAGTGGAGGACAGGCCTACTTGGAGGCCCAGCATTTT. It encodes CATSSGGQAYLEAQHF.